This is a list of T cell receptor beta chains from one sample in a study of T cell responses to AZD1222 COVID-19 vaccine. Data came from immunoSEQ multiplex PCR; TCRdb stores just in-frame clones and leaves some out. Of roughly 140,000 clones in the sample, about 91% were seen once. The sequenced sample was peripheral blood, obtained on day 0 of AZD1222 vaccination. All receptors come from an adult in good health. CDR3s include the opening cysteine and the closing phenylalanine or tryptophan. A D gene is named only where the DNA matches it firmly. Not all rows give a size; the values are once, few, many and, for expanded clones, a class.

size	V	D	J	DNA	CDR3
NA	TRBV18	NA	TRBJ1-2	TGTGCCAGCTCACTAAGACAGATCTATGGCTACACCTTC	CASSLRQIYGYTF
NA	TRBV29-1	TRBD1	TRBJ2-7	TGCAGCGTTGCCGGGACAGGGGGCTACGAGCAGTACTTC	CSVAGTGGYEQYF
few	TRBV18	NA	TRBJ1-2	TGTGCCAGCTCACCACTTGACAGCTATGGCTACACCTTC	CASSPLDSYGYTF
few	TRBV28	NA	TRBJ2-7	TGTGCCAGCAGTATTTCTCGGGGCGGCGGCGAGCAGTACTTC	CASSISRGGGEQYF
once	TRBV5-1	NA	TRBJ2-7	TGCGCCAGCAGCTCCCTGCCCGAGCAGTACTTC	CASSSLPEQYF
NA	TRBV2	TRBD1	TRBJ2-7	TGTGCCGGCCTCGGACAGGGTATGATCTACGAGCAGTACTTC	CAGLGQGMIYEQYF
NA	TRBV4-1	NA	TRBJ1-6	TGCGCCAGCAGCCCATGGGTTTCTGGTAGCTCCTATAATTCACCCCTCCACTTT	CASSPWVSGSSYNSPLHF
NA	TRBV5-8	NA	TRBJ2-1	TGTGCCAGCAGCTTATCGAGGAGCTCCTACAATGAGCAGTTCTTC	CASSLSRSSYNEQFF
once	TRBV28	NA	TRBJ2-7	TGTGCCAGCACCGCCTCCCGACAGCACCGCATTCGAGATATTCTCTCCTACGAGCAGTACTTC	CASTASRQHRIRDILSYEQYF
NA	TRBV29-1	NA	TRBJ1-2	TGCAGCGTGGGAGGGCCCCGGGGAGTCTATGGCTACACCTTC	CSVGGPRGVYGYTF
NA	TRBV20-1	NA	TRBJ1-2	TGCAGTGCTAGTAACATTGCTAACTATGGCTACACCTTC	CSASNIANYGYTF
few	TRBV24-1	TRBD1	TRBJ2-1	TGTGCCACCAGTGAGAGTGTACCGGGACAGGGGGTCAATGAGCAGTTCTTC	CATSESVPGQGVNEQFF
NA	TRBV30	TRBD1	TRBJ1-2	TGTGCCTGGCAGAAAAACACAGGGGCGGACTATGGCTACACCTTC	CAWQKNTGADYGYTF
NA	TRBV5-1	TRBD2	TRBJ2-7	TGCGCCAGCAGCTCCCGGTCGGGGACTACCTACGAGCAGTACTTC	CASSSRSGTTYEQYF
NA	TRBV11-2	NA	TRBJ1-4	TGTGCCAGCAGCCCTCGGACAGCTGAAGAAAAACTGTTTTTT	CASSPRTAEEKLFF
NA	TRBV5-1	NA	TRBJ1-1	TGCGCCAGCAGCTTGGCCGTGGAGAACACTGAAGCTTTCTTT	CASSLAVENTEAFF
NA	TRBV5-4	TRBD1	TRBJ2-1	TGTGCCAGCAGCCCAGGGGGTTCTTACAATGAGCAGTTCTTC	CASSPGGSYNEQFF
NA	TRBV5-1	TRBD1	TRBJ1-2	TGCGCCAGCAGCTTGGGGACAGGGGGAGTTAACTATGGCTACACCTTC	CASSLGTGGVNYGYTF
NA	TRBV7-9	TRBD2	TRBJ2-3	TGTGCCAGCAGCCGTAGCGGGAGCACAGATACGCAGTATTTT	CASSRSGSTDTQYF
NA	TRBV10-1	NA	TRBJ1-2	TGCGCCAGCAGTGAGGGGAACAGGGAGGGTAACTATGGCTACACCTTC	CASSEGNREGNYGYTF
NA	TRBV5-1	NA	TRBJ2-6	TGCGCCAGCAGCAAGGGACGGGGTTACTCTGGGGCCAACGTCCTGACTTTC	CASSKGRGYSGANVLTF
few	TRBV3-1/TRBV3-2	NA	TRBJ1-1	TGTGCCAGCAGCCAAGATCCGTCAACAGAGGAGGCGACGAACACTGAAGCTTTCTTT	CASSQDPSTEEATNTEAFF
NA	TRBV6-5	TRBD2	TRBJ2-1	TGTGCCAGCAGTTGGCGGGAGGGCCCCGATGAGCAGTTCTTC	CASSWREGPDEQFF
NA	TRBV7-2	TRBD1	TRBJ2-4	TGTGCCAGCAGCTTCAACCAGGGGGCAAGGATTTTGGGCAAAAACATTCAGTACTTC	CASSFNQGARILGKNIQYF
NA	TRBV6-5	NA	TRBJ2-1	TGTGCCAGCAGGGGGTCCCAAGGGTTTGAGCAGTTCTTC	CASRGSQGFEQFF
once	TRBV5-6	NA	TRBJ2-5	TGTGCCAGCAGCTTGGCCTTAGCTAGCATAGTGACCCAGTACTTC	CASSLALASIVTQYF
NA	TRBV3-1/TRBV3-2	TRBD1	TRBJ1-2	TGTGCCAGCAGCTGGACAGGCTATGGCTACACCTTC	CASSWTGYGYTF
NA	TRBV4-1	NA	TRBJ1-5	TGCGCCAGCAGCCATCTGGCACCGGGGAATCAGCCCCAGCATTTT	CASSHLAPGNQPQHF
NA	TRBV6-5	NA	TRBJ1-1	TGTGCCAGCAGCCTCGGGGAAAAGGCTTTCTTT	CASSLGEKAFF
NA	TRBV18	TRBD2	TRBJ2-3	TGTGCCAGCTCACCCGTTAGCGGGAGTAGCACAGATACGCAGTATTTT	CASSPVSGSSTDTQYF
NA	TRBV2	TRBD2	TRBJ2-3	TGTGCCAGCAGGGACTGGACTAGCGGGAGGTTGGATACGCAGTATTTT	CASRDWTSGRLDTQYF
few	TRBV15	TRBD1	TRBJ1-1	TGTGCCACCAGTACAGGGGTTGAAGTGAACACTGAAGCTTTCTTT	CATSTGVEVNTEAFF
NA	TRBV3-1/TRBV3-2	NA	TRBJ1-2	TGTGCCAGCAGCCACCTACGGACGGTGGTTACGAATGGCTACACCTTC	CASSHLRTVVTNGYTF
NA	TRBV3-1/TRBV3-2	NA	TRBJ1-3	TGTGCCAGCAGCCAGACTGGAAACACCATATATTTT	CASSQTGNTIYF
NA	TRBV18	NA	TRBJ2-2	TGTGCCAGCTCACCACAGGGAACCGGGGAGCTGTTTTTT	CASSPQGTGELFF
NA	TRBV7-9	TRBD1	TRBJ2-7	TGTGCCAGCAGCGCATGGACAGGGAACGCCTACGAGCAGTACTTC	CASSAWTGNAYEQYF
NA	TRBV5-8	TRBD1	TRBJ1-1	TGTGCCAGCAGCTTCGGACAGGTCCTGAACACTGAAGCTTTCTTT	CASSFGQVLNTEAFF
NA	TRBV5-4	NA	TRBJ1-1	TGTGCCAGCAGCTTTCAGGTGCAGCAAGGTGCTGAAGCTTTCTTT	CASSFQVQQGAEAFF
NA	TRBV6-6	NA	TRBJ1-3	TGTGCCAGCAGCCCAGGAAACTCTGGAAACACCATATATTTT	CASSPGNSGNTIYF
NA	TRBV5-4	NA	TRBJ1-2	TGTGCCAGCAGCTTGGGAGGGGATTCTAACTATGGCTACACCTTC	CASSLGGDSNYGYTF
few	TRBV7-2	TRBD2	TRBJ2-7	TGTGCCAGCAGCGCCCAACTAGCGGGAGGGTCCGAGCAGTACTTC	CASSAQLAGGSEQYF
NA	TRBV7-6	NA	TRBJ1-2	TGTGCCAGCAGCTTAGAGCCGGGCTCCTATGGCTACACCTTC	CASSLEPGSYGYTF
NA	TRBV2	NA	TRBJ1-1	TGTGCCAGCACCCGATCGGGGGGGAATGAAGCTTTCTTT	CASTRSGGNEAFF
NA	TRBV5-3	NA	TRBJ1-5	TGTGCCAGAAGCTTCGGAGTTCCCTTGCGGATGGGTAATCAGCCCCAGCATTTT	CARSFGVPLRMGNQPQHF
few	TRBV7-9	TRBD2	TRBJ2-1	TGTGCCAGCACCCCCCTACTAGCGGCCAATGAGCAGTTCTTC	CASTPLLAANEQFF
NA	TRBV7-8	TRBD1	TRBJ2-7	TGTGCCAGCAGCTTTAGACAACAGGGGGCGATTCTATACGAGCAGTACTTC	CASSFRQQGAILYEQYF
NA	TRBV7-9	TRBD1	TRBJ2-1	TGTGCCAGCAGCCTCCTGACAGGGGCAACCTACAATGAGCAGTTCTTC	CASSLLTGATYNEQFF
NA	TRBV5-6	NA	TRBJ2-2	TGTGCCAGCAGCTTGGTTCTACTCGCCAAGGCCGGGGAGCTGTTTTTT	CASSLVLLAKAGELFF
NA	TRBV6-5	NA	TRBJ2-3	TGTGCCAGCATTCCGAAGGGGTCAGGTCATACGCAGTATTTT	CASIPKGSGHTQYF
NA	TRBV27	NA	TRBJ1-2	TGTGCCAGCAGCCTGGGGGTTACCTATGGCTACACCTTC	CASSLGVTYGYTF